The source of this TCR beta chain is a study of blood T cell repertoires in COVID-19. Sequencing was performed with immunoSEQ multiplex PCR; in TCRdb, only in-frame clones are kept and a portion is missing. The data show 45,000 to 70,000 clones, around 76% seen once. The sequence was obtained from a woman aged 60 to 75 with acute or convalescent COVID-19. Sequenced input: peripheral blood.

The CDR3 loop is CASSPTGGNTIYF. The DNA for the CDR3 is TGTGCCAGCAGTCCTACAGGGGGAAACACCATATATTTT. The chain recombines TRBV12-3 or TRBV12-4 with TRBJ1-3, with D tentatively TRBD1 (6 bases). Trimming took off 5 bases at V and 4 bases at J, with 9 bases between the two ends. The CDR3 has 13 residues.